These 5 T cell receptor beta chains were all obtained from the same sample, sequenced in a study of cytotoxic CD8 clonotypes in ibrutinib-treated CLL. Sequencing used immunoSEQ multiplex PCR; TCRdb keeps in-frame clones, though not all of them. The sample holds some 81,000 clones, around 75% seen once. The sample here was PBMCs, taken after 12 months of ibrutinib treatment. The receptors were gathered from a human donor with chronic lymphocytic leukemia.

The chain links TRBV7-2 to TRBJ2-7; D is undetermined. The CDR3 sequence is 14 residues long. Germline V lookup: CDR1 SGHTA, CDR2 FQGNSA. V was cut by 3 bases and J by 6 bases, with 15 bases left in between. CDR3: CASSFTGRKGEQYF. In nucleotides, the CDR3 is TGTGCCAGCAGCTTCACGGGCAGGAAGGGCGAGCAGTACTTC.

This chain links TRBV19 with TRBJ1-1; possibly TRBD1 for D (5 bases). CDR3 length equals 13 residues. CDR1 is LNHDA and CDR2 is SQIVND in the germline V gene (reference sequence). V was shortened by 4 bases and J by 3 bases, with 9 bases between the two germline ends. In nucleotides, the CDR3 is TGTGCCAGTAGTAGGGACGGCGACACTGAAGCTTTCTTT. Encoded protein: CASSRDGDTEAFF.

This sequence joins TRBV5-8 and TRBJ2-2; a weak D match, TRBD2 (6 bases). The germline V gene has CDR1 SGHTS and CDR2 YDEGEE. This CDR3 comprises 17 residues. V shed 4 bases and J shed 2 bases, with 18 bases lying between them. The CDR3 nucleotides are TGTGCCAGCAGCCCCCTCGTCTCTAGCGACAACACCGGGGAGCTGTTTTTT. Encoded protein: CASSPLVSSDNTGELFF.

The chain combines TRBV28 with TRBJ1-4; weak D call: TRBD1 (5 bases). V was pared by 6 bases and J by 3 bases, with 11 bases between. CDR3 length: 14 amino acids. Per germline, CDR1 MDHEN and CDR2 SYDVKM. In DNA, the CDR3 is TGTGCCAGCAGGCCTGGGGGGTCTAATGAAAAACTGTTTTTT. Translating it yields CASRPGGSNEKLFF. Full variable domain (rest looked up from reference TRBV28 and TRBJ1-4): DVKVTQSSRYLVKRTGEKVFLECVQDMDHENMFWYRQDPGLGLRLIYFSYDVKMKEKGDIPEGYSVSREKKERFSLILESASTNQTSMYLCASRPGGSNEKLFFGSGTQLSVL.

The chain is built from TRBV19 and TRBJ1-1; no clear D gene. Germline V lookup: CDR1 LNHDA, CDR2 SQIVND (reference sequence). V was pared by 4 bases and J by 4 bases, with 13 bases between. CDR3 size: 14 residues. Written as DNA, the CDR3 is TGTGCCAGTAGTAGTGTGGGCGGCCCCACTGAAGCTTTCTTT. As protein: CASSSVGGPTEAFF.